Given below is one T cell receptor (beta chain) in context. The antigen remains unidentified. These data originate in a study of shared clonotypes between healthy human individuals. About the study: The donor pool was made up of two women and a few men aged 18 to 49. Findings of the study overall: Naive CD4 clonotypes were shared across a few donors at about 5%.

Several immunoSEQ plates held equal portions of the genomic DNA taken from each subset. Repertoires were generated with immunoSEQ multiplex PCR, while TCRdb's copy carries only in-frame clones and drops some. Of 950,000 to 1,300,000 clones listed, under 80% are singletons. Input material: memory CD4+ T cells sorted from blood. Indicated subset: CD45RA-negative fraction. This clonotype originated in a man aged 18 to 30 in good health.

CDR3 nucleotides: TGTGCCAGCACCATGACTAGCGGAGACCAAGAGACCCAGTACTTC. It is translated as CASTMTSGDQETQYF. The chain carries TRBV5-6 and TRBJ2-5; 9 nucleotides agree with TRBD2. This CDR3 contains 15 residues. V lost 6 bases and J lost 0; bases outside the gene matches: 6. The V gene's germline CDR1 is SGHDT and CDR2 YYEEEE. The whole variable domain, remainder taken from reference TRBV5-6 and TRBJ2-5, is DAGVTQSPTHLIKTRGQQVTLRCSPKSGHDTVSWYQQALGQGPQFIFQYYEEEERQRGNFPDRFSGHQFPNYSSELNVNALLLGDSALYLCASTMTSGDQETQYFGPGTRLLVL.